This is a list of T cell receptor beta chains from one sample in a study of OX40 agonist ivuxolimab in advanced cancers. Profiled with immunoSEQ multiplex PCR; TCRdb holds only in-frame clones, not every one. The sample holds 55,000 to 70,000 clones, 75% to 90% seen once. The material sequenced was CD4+ or CD8+ T cells sorted from blood, taken in a trial of the OX40 agonist ivuxolimab. The receptors were sampled from an adult with an advanced solid tumor such as melanoma, head and neck, liver or kidney cancer. CDR3s leave out the opening cysteine and the closing phenylalanine or tryptophan.

cdr3_aa j_call cdr3_length v_call
SAIGLFSSYEQY TRBJ2-7 12 TRBV29-1
ASSALPGTGMGEQF TRBJ2-1 14 TRBV5-5
ASSSIGGTQY TRBJ2-3 10 TRBV5-6
ASSLGGRDTEAF TRBJ1-1 12 TRBV5-4
ASSSLRGALNEQF TRBJ2-1 13 TRBV5-4
ACTTGAYNEQF TRBJ2-1 11 TRBV30
ASSFGANYGYT TRBJ1-2 11 TRBV27
ASSFPRDFSNTIY TRBJ1-3 13 TRBV28
ASSKPGTGDRETQY TRBJ2-5 14 TRBV21-1
ASSVDRIWDTQY TRBJ2-3 12 TRBV9
ASSSLGTNSYEQY TRBJ2-7 13 TRBV11-2